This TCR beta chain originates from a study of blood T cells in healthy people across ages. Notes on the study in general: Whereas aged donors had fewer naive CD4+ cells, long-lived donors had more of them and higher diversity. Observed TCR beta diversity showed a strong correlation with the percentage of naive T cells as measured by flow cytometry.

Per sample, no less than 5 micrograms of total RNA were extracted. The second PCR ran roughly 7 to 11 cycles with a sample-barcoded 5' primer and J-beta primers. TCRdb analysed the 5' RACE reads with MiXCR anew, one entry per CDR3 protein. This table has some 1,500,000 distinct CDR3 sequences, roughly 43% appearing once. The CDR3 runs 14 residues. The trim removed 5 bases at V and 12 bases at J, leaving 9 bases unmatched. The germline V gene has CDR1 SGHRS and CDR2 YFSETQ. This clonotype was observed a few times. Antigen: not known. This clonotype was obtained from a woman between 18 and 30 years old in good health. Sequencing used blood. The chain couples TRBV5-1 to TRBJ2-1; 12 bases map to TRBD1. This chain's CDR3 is CASRSGTGGAVQFF. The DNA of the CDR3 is TGCGCCAGCAGGTCCGGGACAGGGGGCGCGGTGCAGTTCTTC.